One and the same sample provided the 14 T cell receptor beta chains below, sequenced in a study of blood T cell repertoires in COVID-19. Sequencing was performed with immunoSEQ multiplex PCR; in TCRdb, only in-frame clones are kept and a portion is missing. In the table there are over 85,000 clones, roughly 85% of which are singletons. The sequenced sample was peripheral blood. All receptors derive from a human donor in a cohort sampled during active COVID-19.

This rearrangement joins TRBV29-1 to TRBJ2-5, with D possibly TRBD1 on 5 matching bases. The CDR3 extends over 17 amino acids. Trimming left V 1 base short and J 3 bases short, with 21 bases between. Germline V gene data show CDR1 as SQVTM and CDR2 as ANQGSEA. Here the CDR3 DNA reads TGCAGCGTTGAAGTTTACTACGGGTTAGGGGTGGAAGAGACCCAGTACTTC. This codes for CSVEVYYGLGVEETQYF. Full variable domain (missing parts from reference TRBV29-1 and TRBJ2-5): SAVISQKPSRDICQRGTSLTIQCQVDSQVTMMFWYRQQPGQSLTLIATANQGSEATYESGFVIDKFPISRPNLTFSTLTVSNMSPEDSSIYLCSVEVYYGLGVEETQYFGPGTRLLVL.

V and J are TRBV18 and TRBJ1-3, with 7 bases identical to TRBD1. The CDR3 runs 15 residues. V trimming: 5 bases; J trimming: 3 bases; junction bases outside the gene matches: 7. The germline gives CDR1 KGHSH, CDR2 LQKENI. CDR3 bases: TGTGCCAGCTCATACGACAGGGCAAATGGAAACACCATATATTTT. It yields the protein CASSYDRANGNTIYF.

The V gene is TRBV7-3, the J gene TRBJ2-1; 10 bases agree with TRBD2. The V and J ends lost 3 bases and 4 bases, in that order; junction bases with no gene match: 6. CDR3 length: 16 amino acids. In germline, CDR1 is SGHTA, CDR2 FQGTGA. The CDR3 DNA is TGTGCCAGCAGCTTGCAACCAGCGGGGGGGTACAATGAGCAGTTCTTC. Amino acids: CASSLQPAGGYNEQFF.

This rearrangement joins TRBV28 to TRBJ2-3, with 9 bases matching TRBD2. The germline gives CDR1 MDHEN, CDR2 SYDVKM. The trim removed 2 bases at V and 1 base at J, leaving 7 bases unmatched. This CDR3 contains 17 residues. The CDR3 is CASSLRKVAGGTDTQYF. CDR3 DNA: TGTGCCAGCAGTTTACGTAAGGTAGCGGGAGGCACAGATACGCAGTATTTT.

This clone is a singleton in its sample. The chain couples TRBV23-1 to TRBJ1-1, with a possible D match to TRBD1 (6 bases). TRBV23-1 is assigned to the ORF class and has an uncertain function. The CDR3 length is 15 residues. V was clipped by 4 bases and J by 4 bases, with 16 bases between them. This CDR3 is CASSLGGGSSTEAFF. Here the CDR3 DNA reads TGCGCCAGCAGTCTTGGGGGCGGGTCGAGCACTGAAGCTTTCTTT.

The chain employs TRBV6-6 and TRBJ1-3, with D possibly being TRBD1 (6 bases). Germline V gene sequence: CDR1 MNHNY, CDR2 SVGAGI (reference sequence). The CDR3 has 16 residues. Deletions cut 5 bases from V and 0 bases from J, with 14 bases between. CDR3 region: CASSRGHTNSGNTIYF. The CDR3 DNA reads TGTGCCAGCAGTAGGGGACACACAAACTCTGGAAACACCATATATTTT.

V is TRBV7-9 and J is TRBJ1-3, with D unresolved. Trimming left V 6 bases short and J 0 bases short, with 12 bases between. Germline values: CDR1 SEHNR, CDR2 FQNEAQ (reference sequence). The CDR3 runs 15 residues. CDR3 region: CASRPGVASGNTIYF. CDR3 coding DNA: TGTGCCAGCAGACCCGGGGTAGCCTCTGGAAACACCATATATTTT.

The chain uses TRBV3-1 (or the pseudogene TRBV3-2) and TRBJ2-7, with D possibly being TRBD2 (6 bases). The CDR3 length is 14 residues. Trimming removed 10 bases from V and 2 bases from J, with 18 bases in between. Germline assignment: CDR1 LGHDT and CDR2 YNNKEL (reference sequence). DNA of the CDR3: TGTGCCACCTCGCGGGACGGAATGACCTACGAGCAGTACTTC. Protein product: CATSRDGMTYEQYF.

This clone was counted a few times. An end of the junction does not agree with germline; a read error may underlie this. The V call is TRBV11-2, the J call TRBJ1-5; D ambiguous. Germline CDR1 and CDR2: SGHAT and FQNNGV. The CDR3 sequence is 13 residues long. The CDR3 DNA sequence: TGTGCCAGCAGCTTAGATCCGCAGGCGAATATGAATTTT. Residues: CASSLDPQANMNF.

The rearrangement uses TRBV2 and TRBJ1-2; 7 bases fit TRBD1. CDR3 length: 12 residues. Germline CDR1 reads SNHLY; CDR2 reads FYNNEI. Trimming removed 11 bases from V and 2 bases from J; junction bases left unmatched: 5. DNA of the CDR3: TGTGCCGGGGGACAGCAGAACTATGGCTACACCTTC. Its translation: CAGGQQNYGYTF.

This chain links TRBV3-1 (or the pseudogene TRBV3-2) with TRBJ2-7; possible D gene TRBD2, 7 bases. Germline V gives CDR1 LGHDT, CDR2 YNNKEL (reference sequence). V shed 3 bases and J shed 1 base, with 16 bases lying between them. The CDR3 runs to 16 residues. CDR3 sequence (DNA): TGTGCCAGCAGCCATCCTCCGGGGGGCGGTTCCTACGAGCAGTACTTC. Encoded protein: CASSHPPGGGSYEQYF.

The chain joins TRBV12-3 or TRBV12-4 to TRBJ1-4, with D maybe TRBD1 (6 bases). V was cut by 3 bases and J by 6 bases, with 8 bases left in between. CDR3 length equals 13 residues. DNA of the CDR3: TGTGCCAGCAGTTTCTACAGGGATGAAAAACTGTTTTTT. Translated, it gives CASSFYRDEKLFF.

The chain links TRBV28 to TRBJ2-2, with TRBD2 matching over 12 bases. CDR1 is MDHEN, CDR2 SYDVKM, per germline. This CDR3 spans 17 amino acids. Trimming at V came to 6 bases and at J to 2 bases, leaving 7 bases not matched to a gene. CDR3 sequence: CASSPLTSGSNTGELFF. CDR3 DNA sequence: TGTGCCAGCAGCCCTTTGACTAGCGGGAGCAACACCGGGGAGCTGTTTTTT.

The V call is TRBV9, the J call TRBJ2-7; 12 nucleotides align to TRBD1. Germline V gene lookup returns CDR1 SGDLS and CDR2 YYNGEE. This CDR3 is 16 amino acids long. V shed 0 bases, J shed 6 bases, and the junction held 7 bases outside the gene matches. The chain's CDR3 is CASSVATGTGGLEQYF. CDR3 coding DNA: TGTGCCAGCAGCGTAGCCACCGGGACAGGGGGCCTCGAGCAGTACTTC.